Following are 21 T cell receptor beta chains from one sample sequenced in a study of cytomegalovirus exposure and HLA in healthy donors (dated by TCRdb to between 2016 and 2019). Receptor amplification or capture employed the immunoSEQ multiplex PCR assay. A mixture of 60 forward primers for TCR Vbeta segments and 13 reverse primers for TCR Jbeta segments was used in the multiplex PCR. As stored in TCRdb, this immuneACCESS dataset retains in-frame rearrangements with V and J assigned. A fraction of the clones does not appear; measured against another copy, unresolved V genes explain less than half of the discrepancy, and the remainder lacks a known reason. Across this sample there are tens of thousands of clones, with about 74% seen only once. The ten most abundant clones make up roughly 3.7% of the sample. Sequenced: PBMCs. Source of these receptors: a man younger than 45 in good health and CMV-seronegative.

The chain employs TRBV30 and TRBJ2-7; D is possibly TRBD1 (6 bases). Germline V gene sequence: CDR1 GTSNPN, CDR2 SVGIG (reference sequence). The CDR3 spans 12 residues. V dropped 5 bases and J dropped 2 bases, with 10 bases sitting between them. DNA of the CDR3: TGTGCCTGGGATACAGGGACCTACGAGCAGTACTTC. Its translation: CAWDTGTYEQYF.

The chain employs TRBV7-2 and TRBJ2-7, with unresolved D. V was shortened by 3 bases and J by 0 bases, with 9 bases between the two germline ends. The germline V gene encodes CDR1 SGHTA and CDR2 FQGNSA. This CDR3 region has 14 residues. The CDR3 reads CASSFYGTSYEQYF. The CDR3 DNA reads as TGTGCCAGCAGCTTTTATGGCACCTCCTACGAGCAGTACTTC.

V gene TRBV7-2 combines with J gene TRBJ2-5; TRBD2 matches 16 bases. J lost 4 bases, V lost 1 base, and 6 bases had no gene match. The CDR3 contains 18 residues. Per germline, CDR1 SGHTA and CDR2 FQGNSA. The DNA of the CDR3 is TGTGCCAGCAGCTTAGTTGGGACTAGCGGGGGGGCAGCAGAGACCCAGTACTTC. The encoded protein is CASSLVGTSGGAAETQYF.

This clone occurred a few times. The chain couples TRBV11-3 to TRBJ2-1; 10 bases match TRBD2. This CDR3 spans 17 amino acids. Germline CDR1 and CDR2: SGHNT and YENEEA. V was clipped by 5 bases and J by 1 base; unmatched bases: 8. This chain's CDR3 is CASSPSGSGGSYNEQFF. CDR3 coding DNA: TGTGCCAGCAGCCCCTCGGGTAGCGGGGGGTCCTACAATGAGCAGTTCTTC.

The chain links TRBV4-2 to TRBJ2-3; 8 nucleotides line up with TRBD2. The germline V gene encodes CDR1 LGHNA and CDR2 YNFKEQ. The V gene end was trimmed by 0 bases and the J gene end by 1 base; junction bases not matched to a gene: 6. This CDR3 comprises 17 residues. This CDR3 is CASSQDGGGPGTDTQYF. CDR3 coding DNA: TGTGCCAGCAGCCAAGATGGCGGGGGGCCGGGCACAGATACGCAGTATTTT.

This clone was detected only once. This chain connects TRBV30 to TRBJ2-5; 7 bases are a match to TRBD1. This CDR3 region has 14 residues. Unmatched junction bases numbered 11, after V lost 1 base and J lost 9 bases. Germline V gene data show CDR1 as GTSNPN and CDR2 as SVGIG (reference sequence). CDR3 in amino acids: CAWSAGQPGMAQYF. The CDR3 DNA reads TGTGCCTGGAGTGCGGGACAGCCAGGAATGGCCCAGTACTTC.

V is TRBV15 and J is TRBJ2-1; TRBD2 aligns across 11 bases. V shed 1 base and J 3 bases; nucleotides not matched to a gene: 5. CDR1 and CDR2 from the germline V gene are LNHNV and YYDKDF (reference sequence). The CDR3 is made up of 17 amino acids. DNA of the CDR3: TGTGCCACCAGCAGAGGCCAGGGACTAGCGGACTACAATGAGCAGTTCTTC. This encodes CATSRGQGLADYNEQFF.

The rearrangement links TRBV7-9 to TRBJ2-5; 7 positions match TRBD2. Germline trimming cut 6 bases from V and 5 bases from J; bases unmatched to any gene: 9. Germline CDR1 reads SEHNR; CDR2 reads FQNEAQ (reference sequence). The length of the CDR3 is 14 residues. The CDR3 bases are TGTGCCAGCAGAGAGAGGAGGGGAGGGGAGACCCAGTACTTC. This translates into CASRERRGGETQYF.

The genes are TRBV19 and TRBJ2-3; possibly TRBD1 for D (5 bases). The V gene's germline CDR1 is LNHDA and CDR2 SQIVND (reference sequence). Trimming removed 3 bases from V and 3 bases from J, with 10 bases in between. This CDR3 is 14 amino acids long. The DNA of the CDR3 is TGTGCCAGTAGTATGCAGGGAACAACAGATACGCAGTATTTT. Protein: CASSMQGTTDTQYF.

V is TRBV19 and J is TRBJ2-5; 11 nucleotides match TRBD1. This CDR3 is 15 amino acids long. The germline V gene encodes CDR1 LNHDA and CDR2 SQIVND (reference sequence). V shed 5 bases, J shed 5 bases, and the junction held 7 bases outside the gene matches. The CDR3 DNA follows: TGTGCCAGTAGTGTCCTGGGACAGGGGGATGAGACCCAGTACTTC. Amino acids: CASSVLGQGDETQYF.

V and J are TRBV25-1 and TRBJ1-1; 7 bases are a match to TRBD1. The CDR3 is 14 amino acids. CDR1 is MGHDK and CDR2 is SYGVNS in the germline V gene. V dropped 3 bases and J dropped 7; count of bases not matched to a gene: 8. CDR3 amino acids: CASSDGRGKGEAFF. The CDR3, as DNA: TGTGCCAGCAGTGATGGCAGGGGGAAGGGTGAAGCTTTCTTT.

The chain recombines TRBV7-8 with TRBJ2-3; 7 bases are shared with TRBD1. The J segment lost 7 bases and the V segment lost 1 base, leaving 8 bases of the junction unmatched. The germline V gene has CDR1 SGHVS and CDR2 FQNEAQ. The CDR3 loop spans 15 amino acids. This CDR3 is CASSLGTGDGYTQYF. The CDR3 nucleotides read TGTGCCAGCAGCTTAGGGACAGGCGACGGGTATACGCAGTATTTT.

The chain joins TRBV19 to TRBJ2-5; 9 bases are shared with TRBD1. J was trimmed by 7 bases and V by 6 bases; bases with no gene match: 9. Germline CDR1 is LNHDA and CDR2 is SQIVND (reference sequence). The CDR3 is 14 amino acids. CDR3 in DNA: TGTGCCAGTAGCCGTCCCGGGACAGGGATGACCCAGTACTTC. This sequence encodes CASSRPGTGMTQYF.

The genes are TRBV5-6 and TRBJ1-1, with D unresolved. Trimming pared 1 base from V and 1 base from J, leaving 5 bases between. Germline V gene lookup returns CDR1 SGHDT and CDR2 YYEEEE. This CDR3 contains 13 residues. The CDR3 reads CASSLKPNTEAFF. The CDR3 DNA reads as TGTGCCAGCAGCTTGAAGCCGAACACTGAAGCTTTCTTT.

V gene TRBV4-2 combines with J gene TRBJ2-7; D might be TRBD1 (6 bases). This CDR3 has 22 amino acids. CDR1 and CDR2 (germline): LGHNA, YNFKEQ. Trimming shortened V by 0 bases and J by 4 bases, and 34 bases separated the two germline ends. This chain's CDR3 is CASSQDVPAPGQATSWGYEQYF. The CDR3 region has the DNA TGTGCCAGCAGCCAAGATGTCCCTGCTCCGGGACAAGCTACAAGCTGGGGGTACGAGCAGTACTTC.

The chain employs TRBV7-2 and TRBJ2-7, with D perhaps TRBD2 (5 bases). With 1 base removed from V and 1 base from J, the gap between germline ends came to 8 bases. The CDR3 has 14 residues. Looked up from germline, CDR1 is SGHTA and CDR2 is FQGNSA. The CDR3 reads CASSLGGESYEQYF. The CDR3 bases are TGTGCCAGCAGCTTAGGTGGGGAGTCCTACGAGCAGTACTTC.

The chain joins TRBV19 to TRBJ1-4; D possibly corresponds to TRBD1 (6 bases). CDR1 LNHDA and CDR2 SQIVND come from the germline V gene (reference sequence). The CDR3 totals 13 residues. With 8 bases removed from V and 6 bases from J, the gap between germline ends came to 13 bases. CDR3 sequence: CASYSWTDEKLFF. In DNA, the CDR3 is TGTGCCAGTTACTCTTGGACAGATGAAAAACTGTTTTTT.

The gene calls are TRBV2 and TRBJ1-5; the match to TRBD1 covers 11 bases. This CDR3 is 15 amino acids long. V gave up 5 bases and J gave up 3 bases; unmatched junction bases: 3. Germline V lookup: CDR1 SNHLY, CDR2 FYNNEI. This CDR3 is CASSWDRGNNQPQHF. The CDR3, as DNA: TGTGCCAGCAGTTGGGACAGGGGGAACAATCAGCCCCAGCATTTT.

The V call is TRBV6-1, the J call TRBJ2-7, with TRBD1 identical over 8 bases. CDR1 is MNHNS and CDR2 is SASEGT in the germline V gene. Trimming at V came to 6 bases and at J to 1 base, leaving 8 bases not matched to a gene. The CDR3 runs 15 residues. Written as DNA, the CDR3 is TGTGCCAGCAGCCTAGACAGGGGTAGTTCCTACGAGCAGTACTTC. Translated, it gives CASSLDRGSSYEQYF.

The V and J genes are TRBV30 and TRBJ2-6, with TRBD2 as a possible D gene (6 bases). Germline loops: CDR1 GTSNPN, CDR2 SVGIG (reference sequence). Trimming removed 5 bases at V and 2 bases at J, with 10 bases between. This CDR3 is 14 amino acids long. Here the CDR3 DNA reads TGTGCCTGGGGGAGGATGACTGGGGCCAACGTCCTGACTTTC. Translated, it gives CAWGRMTGANVLTF.

The chain joins TRBV7-9 to TRBJ2-1; 8 bases match TRBD2. CDR1 and CDR2 (germline): SEHNR, FQNEAQ (reference sequence). The CDR3 has 14 amino acids. V lost 7 bases, J lost 9 bases, and 11 bases stayed unmatched. In DNA, the CDR3 is TGTGCCAGCACCCCCCGGGGGGGGGCTACTGAGCAGTTCTTC. It encodes CASTPRGGATEQFF.